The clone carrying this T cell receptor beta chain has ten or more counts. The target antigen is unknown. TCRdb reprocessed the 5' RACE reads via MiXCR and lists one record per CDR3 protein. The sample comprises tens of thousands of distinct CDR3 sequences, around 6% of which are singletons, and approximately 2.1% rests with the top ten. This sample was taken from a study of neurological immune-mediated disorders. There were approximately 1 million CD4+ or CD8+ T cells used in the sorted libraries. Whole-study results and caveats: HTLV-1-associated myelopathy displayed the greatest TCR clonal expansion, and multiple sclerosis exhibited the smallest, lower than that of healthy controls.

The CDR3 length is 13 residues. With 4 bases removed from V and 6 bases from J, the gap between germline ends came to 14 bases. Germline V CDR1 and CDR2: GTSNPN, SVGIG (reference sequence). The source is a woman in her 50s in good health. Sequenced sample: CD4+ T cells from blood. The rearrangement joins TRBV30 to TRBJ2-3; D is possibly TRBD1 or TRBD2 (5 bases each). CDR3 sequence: CAWTPSWGDTQYF. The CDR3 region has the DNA TGTGCCTGGACTCCCTCCTGGGGGGATACGCAGTATTTT.